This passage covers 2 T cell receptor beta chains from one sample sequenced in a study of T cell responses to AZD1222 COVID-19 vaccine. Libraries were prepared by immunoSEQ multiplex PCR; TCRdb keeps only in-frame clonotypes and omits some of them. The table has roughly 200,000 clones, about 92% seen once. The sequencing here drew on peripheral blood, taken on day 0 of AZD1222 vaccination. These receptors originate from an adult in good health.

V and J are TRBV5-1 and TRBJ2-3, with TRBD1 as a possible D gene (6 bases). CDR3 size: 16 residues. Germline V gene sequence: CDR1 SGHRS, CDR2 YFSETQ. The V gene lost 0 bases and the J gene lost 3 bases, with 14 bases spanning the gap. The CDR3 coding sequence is TGCGCCAGCAGCTTGGACGGCAGGGGAGCGACAGATACGCAGTATTTT. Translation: CASSLDGRGATDTQYF.

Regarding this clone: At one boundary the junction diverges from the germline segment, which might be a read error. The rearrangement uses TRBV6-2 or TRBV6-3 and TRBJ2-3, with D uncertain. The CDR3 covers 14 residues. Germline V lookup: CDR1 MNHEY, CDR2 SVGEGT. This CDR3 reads CASSYSRLNGQTHF. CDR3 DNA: TGTGCCAGCAGTTACTCGCGGTTAAATGGCCAGACGCACTTT.